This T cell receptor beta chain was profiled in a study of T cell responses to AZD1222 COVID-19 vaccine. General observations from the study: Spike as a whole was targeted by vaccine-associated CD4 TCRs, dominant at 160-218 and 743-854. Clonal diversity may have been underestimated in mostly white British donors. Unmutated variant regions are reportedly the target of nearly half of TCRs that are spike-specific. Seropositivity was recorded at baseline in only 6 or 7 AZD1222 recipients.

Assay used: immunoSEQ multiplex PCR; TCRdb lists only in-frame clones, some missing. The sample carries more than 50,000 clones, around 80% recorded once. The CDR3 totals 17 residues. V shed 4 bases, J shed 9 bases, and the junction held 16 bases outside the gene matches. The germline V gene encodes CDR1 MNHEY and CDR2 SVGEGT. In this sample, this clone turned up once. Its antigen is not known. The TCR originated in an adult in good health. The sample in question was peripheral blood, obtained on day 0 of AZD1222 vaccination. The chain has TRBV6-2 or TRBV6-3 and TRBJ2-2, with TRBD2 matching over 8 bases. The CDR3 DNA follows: TGTGCCAGCAGTTCCGCCGGGGGTAGCGGGATCTCTAGGGAGCTGTTTTTT. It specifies CASSSAGGSGISRELFF.